What follows are 18 T cell receptor beta chains derived from one specimen sequenced in a study of shared clonotypes between healthy human individuals. The assay was immunoSEQ multiplex PCR, and TCRdb's table has in-frame clones only and misses some. The sample contains a few million clones, over 90% of which appear only once. The sample consisted of naive CD4+ T cells from PBMCs. Indicated subset: CD45RA+ positively selected. The receptors derive from a man between 18 and 29 years old in good health. Some clones in this sample may be carry-over from other donors' samples.

This clone was found once. V and J are TRBV2 and TRBJ2-5; TRBD2 agrees at 8 bases. Germline-derived CDR1 and CDR2 are SNHLY and FYNNEI. V shed 4 bases, J shed 4 bases, and the junction held 8 bases outside the gene matches. The CDR3 consists of 15 residues. CDR3 nucleotide sequence: TGTGCCAGCAGTGTGGGACTAGTAGTATTAGAGACCCAGTACTTC. It is translated as CASSVGLVVLETQYF.

About this clone: The sample contains more than one DNA sequence encoding this CDR3. The chain links TRBV18 to TRBJ2-1, with D perhaps TRBD1 (6 bases). The CDR3 extends over 14 amino acids. Germline V gene lookup returns CDR1 KGHSH and CDR2 LQKENI. V lost 3 bases to trimming and J lost 4 bases, with 10 bases between them. CDR3 amino acids: CASSPPTGYNEQFF. In DNA form, the CDR3 reads TGTGCCAGCTCACCGCCTACAGGGTACAATGAGCAGTTCTTC.

The chain is built from TRBV7-8 and TRBJ1-1; 7 nucleotides match TRBD1. V dropped 5 bases and J dropped 3; count of bases not matched to a gene: 9. Germline-derived CDR1 and CDR2 are SGHVS and FQNEAQ. The CDR3 has 15 amino acids. CDR3: CASSNSGRGHTEAFF. As DNA, the CDR3 is TGTGCCAGCAGCAACTCCGGAAGGGGGCACACTGAAGCTTTCTTT.

This sequence joins TRBV28 and TRBJ2-4; D might be TRBD1 (5 bases). Trimming pared 5 bases from V and 1 base from J, leaving 15 bases between. This CDR3 is built from 16 residues. The germline gives CDR1 MDHEN, CDR2 SYDVKM. For the CDR3, the DNA is TGTGCCAGCAGTCTCAGTAGTTCAGGGGCCAAAAACATTCAGTACTTC. Protein: CASSLSSSGAKNIQYF.

Here the CDR3 DNA reads TGTGCCAGCTCACCACTCTCGTATCCCCGCAGATTTAATGAAAAACTGTTTTTT. Translating gives CASSPLSYPRRFNEKLFF. The genes are TRBV18 and TRBJ1-4; D unresolved. Trimming removed 1 base at V and 4 bases at J, with 19 bases between. The length of the CDR3 is 18 residues. Germline V CDR1 and CDR2: KGHSH, LQKENI.

The chain has TRBV28 and TRBJ2-1; 9 bases are a match to TRBD2. CDR3 size: 16 residues. J gave up 4 bases and V 6 bases, and 10 bases lay outside the gene matches. Germline V CDR1 and CDR2: MDHEN, SYDVKM. This chain's CDR3 is CASRGSSGSFYNEQFF. Here the CDR3 DNA reads TGTGCCAGCAGGGGGAGTAGCGGGAGTTTTTACAATGAGCAGTTCTTC. Looking up the rest from reference TRBV28 and TRBJ2-1 gives the full variable domain: DVKVTQSSRYLVKRTGEKVFLECVQDMDHENMFWYRQDPGLGLRLIYFSYDVKMKEKGDIPEGYSVSREKKERFSLILESASTNQTSMYLCASRGSSGSFYNEQFFGPGTRLTVL.

The V gene is TRBV4-3, the J gene TRBJ2-3; 9 bases are a match to TRBD2. This CDR3 is built from 15 residues. Germline V gene data show CDR1 as LGHNA and CDR2 as YSLEER. Trimming removed 1 base from V and 4 bases from J; junction bases left unmatched: 3. The CDR3 loop reads CASSQVAGVPDTQYF. The CDR3 DNA reads TGCGCCAGCAGCCAAGTAGCGGGAGTCCCAGATACGCAGTATTTT.

The chain is built from TRBV28 and TRBJ1-2, with a weak D call TRBD1 (5 bases). V shed 10 bases and J shed 4 bases, with 13 bases lying between them. Germline V gives CDR1 MDHEN, CDR2 SYDVKM. The CDR3 runs 12 residues. For the CDR3, the DNA is TGTGCCACCAACCCCAGGGTCTATGGCTACACCTTC. Its protein product is CATNPRVYGYTF.

The chain recombines TRBV7-2 with TRBJ1-4, with TRBD1 as a possible D gene (5 bases). This CDR3 is built from 17 residues. CDR1 is SGHTA and CDR2 is FQGNSA in the germline V gene. With 2 bases removed from V and 0 bases from J, the gap between germline ends came to 13 bases. The chain's CDR3 is CASSLMGLLATNEKLFF. The CDR3 DNA reads TGTGCCAGCAGCTTAATGGGACTCCTTGCAACTAATGAAAAACTGTTTTTT.

The chain links TRBV2 to TRBJ1-1; no reliable D call. Germline loops: CDR1 SNHLY, CDR2 FYNNEI. This CDR3 has 12 amino acids. Trimming shortened V by 3 bases and J by 1 base, and 3 bases separated the two germline ends. DNA of the CDR3: TGTGCCAGCAGTGATAGGAACACTGAAGCTTTCTTT. This translates into CASSDRNTEAFF. Full variable domain (remainder filled in from reference TRBV2 and TRBJ1-1): EPEVTQTPSHQVTQMGQEVILRCVPISNHLYFYWYRQILGQKVEFLVSFYNNEISEKSEIFDDQFSVERPDGSNFTLKIRSTKLEDSAMYFCASSDRNTEAFFGQGTRLTVV.

The chain employs TRBV12-5 and TRBJ1-2; D gene unclear. Germline CDR1 reads LGHNT; CDR2 reads FRNRAP. There are 12 residues in the CDR3. The ends were cut back, 2 bases at V and 7 bases at J, with 8 bases in the middle. CDR3: CASGLSVGGYTF. The CDR3 nucleotides are TGTGCTAGTGGTTTGTCCGTCGGTGGCTACACCTTC.

The genes are TRBV5-1 and TRBJ2-7; tentatively, D is TRBD2 (6 bases). The germline gives CDR1 SGHRS, CDR2 YFSETQ. This CDR3 contains 15 residues. Between the trimmed V and J ends, which lost 3 bases and 2 bases, there was a span of 15 bases. The CDR3 DNA follows: TGCGCCAGCAGCTGGAGGGAGACTGAGACCTACGAGCAGTACTTC. Encoded protein: CASSWRETETYEQYF.

The chain joins TRBV4-1 to TRBJ1-1, with no clear D. This CDR3 has 15 residues. Germline values: CDR1 MGHRA, CDR2 YSYEKL. V was cut by 0 bases and J by 6 bases, with 14 bases left in between. The CDR3 bases are TGCGCCAGCAGCCAAGAACCGGGCCCGGTAGCTGAAGCTTTCTTT. It codes for CASSQEPGPVAEAFF.

This chain uses TRBV5-1 with TRBJ1-5; a possible D gene is TRBD1 (5 bases). This CDR3 comprises 15 residues. Per the germline V gene, CDR1 is SGHRS and CDR2 is YFSETQ. The V end was cut by 4 bases, the J end by 8 bases, with 19 bases between. The CDR3 reads CASSRDGGVKEPQHF. CDR3 coding DNA: TGCGCCAGCAGCCGGGACGGAGGGGTAAAAGAGCCCCAGCATTTT.

On this clone: This sample includes further DNA sequences coding for the same CDR3. The genes are TRBV7-3 and TRBJ2-5; no reliable D call. Germline CDR1 reads SGHTA; CDR2 reads FQGTGA. The CDR3 totals 13 residues. Trimming left V 6 bases short and J 0 bases short, with 8 bases between. The CDR3 DNA reads TGTGCCAGCAGTCGCTCGGACCAAGAGACCCAGTACTTC. Translated, it gives CASSRSDQETQYF.

This clone was detected once. The chain's CDR3 is CATSRERASGTGELFF. The DNA of the CDR3 is TGTGCCACCAGCAGAGAGCGGGCTAGTGGTACCGGGGAGCTGTTTTTT. The chain links TRBV15 to TRBJ2-2; D perhaps matches TRBD2 (5 bases). The CDR3 has 16 amino acids. V lost 0 bases, J lost 5 bases, and 13 bases lay in between. Germline CDR1 is LNHNV and CDR2 is YYDKDF (reference sequence).

The rearrangement joins TRBV19 to TRBJ1-1; TRBD1 matches 10 bases. This CDR3 has 17 amino acids. The V segment lost 5 bases and the J segment 1 base; nucleotides outside the gene matches: 10. Per the germline V gene, CDR1 is LNHDA and CDR2 is SQIVND (reference sequence). The DNA for the CDR3 is TGTGCCAGTAGTCCCGAAGGGACAGGGGTTCGGAACACTGAAGCTTTCTTT. It translates to CASSPEGTGVRNTEAFF. The full variable domain, with the rest looked up from reference TRBV19 and TRBJ1-1, is DGGITQSPKYLFRKEGQNVTLSCEQNLNHDAMYWYRQDPGQGLRLIYYSQIVNDFQKGDIAEGYSVSREKKESFPLTVTSAQKNPTAFYLCASSPEGTGVRNTEAFFGQGTRLTVV.

V gene TRBV7-6 combines with J gene TRBJ1-1, with D perhaps TRBD1 (6 bases). Trimming left V 4 bases short and J 4 bases short, with 13 bases between. This CDR3 spans 14 amino acids. Germline V CDR1 and CDR2: SGHVS, FNYEAQ. This chain's CDR3 is CASSYYRDTTEAFF. The CDR3 DNA follows: TGTGCCAGCAGCTACTACAGGGATACCACTGAAGCTTTCTTT.